In its sample, the clone carrying this TCR beta chain was seen a few times. Its antigen is not identified. This sample stems from a study of T cells in Graves' hyperthyroidism and ophthalmopathy. Study-level points and caveats: Blood also contained most expanded thyroid clonotypes above 0.001. Classification by a 13 V-J model distinguished ophthalmopathy from stable hyperthyroidism.

V was shortened by 3 bases and J by 5 bases, with 16 bases between the two germline ends. Germline CDR1 and CDR2: LGHDT and YNNKEL (reference sequence). CDR3 size: 15 residues. Those with hyperthyroidism were 18 to 65 years old, newly diagnosed, and ill for under 2 months. It was RNA transcripts that yielded the amplified TCR beta CDR3 regions. During a first-round RT-PCR of the TCR CDR3, the HTBI primer set was used. TCRdb re-called the multiplex PCR reads with MiXCR, one entry per CDR3 protein. The sample lists around 690,000 distinct CDR3 sequences, roughly 17% seen once, with roughly 16% in the top ten.

V and J are TRBV3-1 and TRBJ2-5, with D possibly matching TRBD2 (5 bases). The sequence derives from a man aged 50 to 59 with Graves' hyperthyroidism. The sequenced sample was blood. The CDR3 here is CASSHEGRDGETQYF. The CDR3 bases are TGTGCCAGCAGCCATGAAGGCCGGGATGGGGAGACCCAGTACTTC.